This entry concerns a single T cell receptor beta chain. The source of the sample is a study of control samples from healthy donors and cancer patients. The CDR3 totals 11 residues. The germline V gene encodes CDR1 SGHAT and CDR2 FQNNGV. Trimming pared 5 bases from V and 4 bases from J, leaving 5 bases between. Using immunoSEQ multiplex PCR, the repertoire was profiled, and TCRdb retains in-frame clones only, with some absent. The sample shows around 140,000 clones, 92% of them seen only once. V gene TRBV11-2 combines with J gene TRBJ2-5; D is unclear. The clonotype originates from a woman between 50 and 59 years old in good health. The sample comprised blood. CDR3 amino acids: CASSLGETQYF. For the CDR3, the DNA is TGTGCCAGCAGCCTTGGAGAGACCCAGTACTTC. The full variable domain, rest sourced from reference TRBV11-2 and TRBJ2-5, is EAGVAQSPRYKIIEKRQSVAFWCNPISGHATLYWYQQILGQGPKLLIQFQNNGVVDDSQLPKDRFSAERLKGVDSTLKIQPAKLEDSAVYLCASSLGETQYFGPGTRLLVL.